This T cell receptor (beta chain) originates from a study of vaccination and CD4 T cells after COVID-19 (dated by TCRdb to between 2021 and 2023). Background for the entire study: In the convalescent cohort there were six males and four females, among whom were two Hispanic individuals, seven Caucasians, two Asians and one multiracial person. Post-COVID blood samples from convalescent patients were collected a median of approximately 93 days after diagnosis, with a range of 35 to 161 days. In an earlier paper using these donors, memory CD4+ T cell crossreactivity between SARS-CoV-2 and common cold coronavirus spike proteins was assessed at the TCR clonotype level. In control cultures, a CEFX viral epitope pool was used as positive control, an HIV-1 Nef peptide pool was used as negative control, or no peptide was added. The spike-specific CD4+ TCR repertoire was compared before and after mRNA vaccination in around ten COVID-19 convalescent patients and several infection-naive healthy vaccine recipients. Each participant got two doses of either the Pfizer-BioNTech BNT162b2 vaccine (n=8) or the Moderna mRNA-1273 vaccine (n=2). Culture stimuli were overlapping spike peptide pools from SARS-CoV-2 and from the common cold coronaviruses HCoV-NL63, HCoV-OC43 and HCoV-229E. The time from the second vaccine dose to post-vaccine blood sampling had a median of roughly 70 days and ranged from roughly 13 to 241 days. Broader findings and caveats from the paper: Although the median number of SARS-CoV-2-reactive clonotypes went up from around 19 after infection to 38 after vaccination, the increase was not significant. In convalescent patients, nearly all vaccine-specific clones (304 of 307) were found to be mono-reactive for SARS-CoV-2 spike rather than cross-reactive with common cold coronaviruses. In convalescent patients, a median 86.3% of post-vaccine SARS-CoV-2-reactive clones were detected only after vaccination, and vaccine-specific priming was suggested by this finding. The number of convalescent patients in the study was relatively small, and the study did not examine early timepoints following natural infection.

The CDR3 numbers 15 residues from cysteine through phenylalanine. The CDR3 DNA has 45 bases and is translated from base 1. CDR1 SEHNR and CDR2 FQNEAQ were looked up in the germline V gene (reference sequence). The junction shows trimming of 4 bases on V and 3 bases on J, and the gene matches do not reach 6 bases of it. The treatment or condition label for this specimen denotes: roughly 10-day PBMC culture with coronavirus spike peptide pools or control peptides (ViraFEST assay). CD4+ T cells from unexposed donors were collected before the COVID-19 pandemic (2011-2018). To expand antigen-specific T cells with peptide pools and then pick out the expanded clonotypes through TCR sequencing, the study relied on the ViraFEST assay. Each well held about 2 million PBMCs cultured in IMDM containing roughly 5% human AB serum and approximately 9.8 IU/ml IL-2, with 8.5 to 10 ug/ml peptide pools added. On days 3 and 7, half of the culture medium was replaced with fresh IL-2-containing medium. CD4+ T cells were isolated after roughly 9 days of culture through negative selection using the EasySep CD4+ T cell isolation kit. As far as cell numbers permitted, CD4+ T cells from unexposed donors were tested for reactivity against SARS-CoV-2 S and N as well as four spike pools from common cold coronaviruses. Ficoll-Paque Plus gradient centrifugation was used to isolate PBMCs from whole blood, and the isolated PBMCs were then either used fresh or cryopreserved at -140C. In general, triplicate wells were set up for every culture condition. The leukapheresis product for the unexposed donors was obtained through commercial purchase.

The library was prepared using PCR. TCR sequencing of DNA from cultured CD4+ T cells used the Oncomine TCR Beta short-read assay at the Johns Hopkins FTIC core. The QIAamp micro DNA kit was used to extract genomic DNA from the cultured CD4+ T cells. Oncomine TCR Beta libraries from cultured CD4+ T cells were pooled with unique dual indexes and sequenced on an Illumina iSeq 100. The published analysis was carried out like this. Non-productive sequences were removed, and CDR3s that did not start with C, did not end with F or W, or were shorter than 7 amino acids were discarded. Antigen-specific clonotypes were identified with the MANAFEST web application by comparing peptide-stimulated wells with reference and other culture wells. Positive clones required FDR below 0.05, an odds ratio above 5, and productive frequency above 0.1% in at least two of three replicate wells. Clonotypes that were significantly expanded in both SARS-CoV-2 spike wells and at least one common cold coronavirus spike condition were defined as cross-reactive. Using R version 3.6.1, CDR3 homology was evaluated through Levenshtein distances (stringdist) along with unrooted phylogenetic trees (ape). In-frame beta chains were kept once TCRdb had trimmed the public reads at Q25 with fastp and called clones with MiXCR. Each CDR3 protein appears once, grouped with its most common genes and DNA. The V and J calls, along with clone size, are taken from TCRdb and not from the paper's own processing. The sample yields 9,700 or so distinct CDR3 sequences; 34% were counted once. Around 29% of the sample rests with the top ten.

Comments on this clonotype: Its antigen specificity is not known. Base-call qualities are not available, and no considerably larger clone is one nucleotide away.

The chain is assembled from TRBV7-9 and TRBJ1-5, with TRBD1 matching 7 junction bases. Sequencing input: CD4+ T cells from blood, cultured in vitro. The source of this sequence is a human donor in good health. The nucleotide sequence is TGTGCCAGCAGCTCTACAGGGGCCGCCAATCAGCCCCAGCATTTT. This is translated as CASSSTGAANQPQHF. This CDR3, with the reference TRBV7-9 and TRBJ1-5 proteins standing in past its ends, gives the full variable domain DTGVSQNPRHKITKRGQNVTFRCDPISEHNRLYWYRQTLGQGPEFLTYFQNEAQLEKSRLLSDRFSAERPKGSFSTLEIQRTEQGDSAMYLCASSSTGAANQPQHFGDGTRLSIL.